This T cell receptor (beta chain) is drawn from a study of cytotoxic CD8 clonotypes in ibrutinib-treated CLL. The study, taken as a whole, reports: Public clonotypes were rare and shrank or held steady on treatment. Before falling back toward baseline at progression, clonality had risen at the time of ibrutinib response.

Library input was about 2 micrograms of DNA from cryopreserved PBMCs. The CDR3 runs 15 residues. V gave up 1 base and J gave up 6 bases, with 15 bases separating them. Germline CDR1 is LGHNA and CDR2 is YNFKEQ. The sample holds one count of this clone. The antigen is unknown. The assay was immunoSEQ multiplex PCR, and TCRdb's table has in-frame clones only and misses some. The data hold tens of thousands of clones, with roughly 77% observed a single time. Sequenced material: PBMCs, taken after 12 months of ibrutinib treatment. V is TRBV4-2 and J is TRBJ1-2, with D perhaps TRBD1 (5 bases). The source of this sequence is a human donor with chronic lymphocytic leukemia. The CDR3 DNA reads TGTGCCAGCAGCCAAGGTCCCCCCCCAGGGAATGGCTACACCTTC. Its protein is CASSQGPPPGNGYTF.